This T cell receptor beta chain appears in the sequencing data of a study of blood T cell repertoires in COVID-19. Looking at the study overall: The United States, Italy and Spain were the sources of the acute and convalescent COVID-19 samples. T cells, B-cell-depleted T cells, or PBMCs provided the cDNA or gDNA that served as material.

Germline V gene data show CDR1 as SGHNT and CDR2 as YYREEE (reference sequence). J lost 4 bases, V lost 4 bases, and 6 bases had no gene match. This CDR3 contains 15 residues. Profiled with immunoSEQ multiplex PCR; TCRdb holds only in-frame clones, not every one. The sample has some 240,000 clones, around 90% seen once. The Seattle patients joined while their infection was active and were tracked longitudinally afterward. The sequencing sample was made of peripheral blood. This sequence joins TRBV5-4 and TRBJ1-5; 9 nucleotides line up with TRBD1. The TCR originated in a woman aged 55-75 years with COVID-19, enrolled during active disease. CDR3 DNA: TGTGCCAGCAGCATTACAGGGGGCGGTAATCAGCCCCAGCATTTT. It codes for CASSITGGGNQPQHF.